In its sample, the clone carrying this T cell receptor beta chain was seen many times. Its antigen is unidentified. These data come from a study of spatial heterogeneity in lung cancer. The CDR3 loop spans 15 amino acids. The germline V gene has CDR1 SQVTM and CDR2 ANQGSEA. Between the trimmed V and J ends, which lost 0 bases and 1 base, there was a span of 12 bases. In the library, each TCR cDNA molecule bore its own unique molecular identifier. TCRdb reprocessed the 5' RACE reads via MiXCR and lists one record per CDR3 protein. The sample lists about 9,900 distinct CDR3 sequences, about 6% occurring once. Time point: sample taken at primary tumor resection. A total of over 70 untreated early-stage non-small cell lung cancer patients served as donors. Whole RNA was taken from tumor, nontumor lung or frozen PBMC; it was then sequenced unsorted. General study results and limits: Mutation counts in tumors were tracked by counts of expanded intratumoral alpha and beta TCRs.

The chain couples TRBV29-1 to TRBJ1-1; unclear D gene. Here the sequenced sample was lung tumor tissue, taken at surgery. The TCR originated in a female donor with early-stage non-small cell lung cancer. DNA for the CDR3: TGCAGCGTTGAAGATAGGACGACGGGGAACACTGAAGCTTTCTTT. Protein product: CSVEDRTTGNTEAFF.